This T cell receptor beta chain appears in the sequencing data of a study of blood T cell repertoires in COVID-19. Cohort allocation depended upon clinical history that participants reported. In the authors' methods: Estimates of nucleated cell counts were drawn from the amplification of reference gene primers. The data were produced by immunoSEQ multiplex PCR, yet TCRdb's version contains in-frame clones alone and is incomplete. V and J calls and clone size are given by that table; D and trimming were obtained from the DNA. The sample records about 170,000 clones, more than 85% being singletons. The sequenced sample was PBMCs or T cells enriched from blood (not recorded which). The sequence derives from a human donor with acute COVID-19. The donor label of this sample is uncertain.

The CDR3 nucleotides read TGTGCCATCAGACCAAGGACAGACATGAACACTGAAGCTTTCTTT. Encoded protein: CAIRPRTDMNTEAFF. This chain links TRBV10-3 with TRBJ1-1; possible D gene TRBD1, 6 bases. The CDR3 consists of 15 residues. V lost 6 bases and J 0 bases, leaving 14 bases between the germline ends. The germline V gene encodes CDR1 ENHRY and CDR2 SYGVKD.